These 20 T cell receptor beta chains were all obtained from the same sample, sequenced in a study of monozygotic twins with inflammatory bowel disease (dated by TCRdb to the late 2010s). Library preparation employed 5' RACE. Sequencing was carried out with an Illumina HiSeq 2500. After the reads were reprocessed by TCRdb, one entry was made per CDR3 protein sequence, with no DNA. This sample's listing comprises more than 300,000 distinct CDR3 sequences. Together, the top ten hold 2.6% of the sample. Sequenced: blood. The receptor set was obtained from a human donor with ulcerative colitis or Crohn's disease, or a healthy co-twin of an affected twin (not recorded which).

The chain is built from TRBV7-2 and TRBJ2-7; the D gene TCRdb calls, TRBD1, cannot be checked with no DNA. Germline assignment: CDR1 SGHTA and CDR2 FQGNSA. This CDR3 is built from 13 residues. CDR3 sequence reads: CASSLPGEYEQYF.

This sequence joins TRBV7-6 and TRBJ1-1; with no DNA, the TCRdb D assignment of TRBD1 cannot be verified. The CDR3 has 15 residues. CDR1 and CDR2 (germline): SGHVS, FNYEAQ. The CDR3 protein is CASSFGDRAVSEAFF.

The gene calls are TRBV7-9 and TRBJ2-5; TCRdb returns TRBD2, unconfirmable since there is no DNA. In germline, CDR1 is SEHNR, CDR2 FQNEAQ (reference sequence). The CDR3 runs 15 residues. This CDR3 reads CASRKIRGTQETQYF. The variable domain in full, with the rest retrieved from reference TRBV7-9 and TRBJ2-5, is DTGVSQNPRHKITKRGQNVTFRCDPISEHNRLYWYRQTLGQGPEFLTYFQNEAQLEKSRLLSDRFSAERPKGSFSTLEIQRTEQGDSAMYLCASRKIRGTQETQYFGPGTRLLVL.

The chain has TRBV12-3 or TRBV12-4 and TRBJ2-1; TCRdb lists TRBD1, though no DNA is available to test this call. This CDR3 has 15 amino acids. CDR3 sequence reads: CASTAGQGLYNEQFF.

CDR3 sequence: CASSLNKGADTQYF. V usage is TRBV7-2 and J usage is TRBJ2-3; TCRdb proposes TRBD2, but this gene call is untestable without DNA. The germline gives CDR1 SGHTA, CDR2 FQGNSA. This CDR3 comprises 14 residues.

This chain's CDR3 is CASSLVGRGLNYGYTF. The chain carries TRBV11-2 and TRBJ1-2; TCRdb's D call, TRBD1, is unchecked because there is no DNA. This CDR3 spans 16 amino acids. Per germline, CDR1 SGHAT and CDR2 FQNNGV.

V is TRBV12-3 or TRBV12-4 and J is TRBJ2-3. This CDR3 is 14 amino acids long. CDR3 protein: CASSLELVTDTQYF.

The V call is TRBV7-2, the J call TRBJ2-3; the TCRdb D gene call, TRBD1, has no DNA to confirm it. This CDR3 has 16 amino acids. Germline CDR1 reads SGHTA; CDR2 reads FQGNSA. This chain's CDR3 is CASSKSGTGGPDTQYF. Full variable domain (rest looked up from reference TRBV7-2 and TRBJ2-3): GAGVSQSPSNKVTEKGKDVELRCDPISGHTALYWYRQSLGQGLEFLIYFQGNSAPDKSGLPSDRFSAERTGGSVSTLTIQRTQQEDSAVYLCASSKSGTGGPDTQYFGPGTRLTVL.

The V and J genes are TRBV18 and TRBJ2-1; lacking DNA, the TRBD1 call made by TCRdb goes unchecked. Germline V gives CDR1 KGHSH, CDR2 LQKENI. This CDR3 has 13 amino acids. The CDR3: CASSRDRDGEQFF.

The genes are TRBV5-1 and TRBJ2-7; checking the TCRdb D call of TRBD2 is not possible without DNA. The CDR3 is 15 amino acids. Germline V CDR1 and CDR2: SGHRS, YFSETQ. The CDR3 sequence is CASSPSGGPSYEQYF.

This chain uses TRBV7-2 with TRBJ2-3; there is no DNA to check the TCRdb D call of TRBD2. Germline V gene sequence: CDR1 SGHTA, CDR2 FQGNSA. The CDR3 consists of 13 residues. The CDR3 region is CASSSRDSYTQYF.

V usage is TRBV7-9 and J usage is TRBJ2-7; TCRdb's D call, TRBD1, is unchecked because there is no DNA. The length of the CDR3 is 13 residues. Germline CDR1 and CDR2: SEHNR and FQNEAQ (reference sequence). The chain's CDR3 is CASSGDRSYEQYF.

The chain links TRBV20-1 to TRBJ2-3; TCRdb gives TRBD1 as the D gene, but with no DNA this cannot be confirmed. The germline CDR1 and CDR2 sequences are DFQATT and SNEGSKA (reference sequence). This CDR3 comprises 16 residues. The CDR3 is CSARGERGGGGDTQYF.

The V call is TRBV7-2, the J call TRBJ2-3. The CDR3 has 15 residues. CDR1 and CDR2 (germline): SGHTA, FQGNSA. The CDR3: CASSRAVGTQDTQYF.

This chain connects TRBV7-2 to TRBJ2-3; TCRdb gives TRBD1 as the D gene, but with no DNA this cannot be confirmed. The germline V gene has CDR1 SGHTA and CDR2 FQGNSA. The CDR3 covers 16 residues. CDR3: CASSPFRGGERDTQYF. The full variable domain, in which reference TRBV7-2 and TRBJ2-3 provide the parts outside the CDR3, is GAGVSQSPSNKVTEKGKDVELRCDPISGHTALYWYRQSLGQGLEFLIYFQGNSAPDKSGLPSDRFSAERTGGSVSTLTIQRTQQEDSAVYLCASSPFRGGERDTQYFGPGTRLTVL.

This chain joins TRBV14 and TRBJ1-3. In germline, CDR1 is SGHDN, CDR2 FVKESK. This CDR3 contains 15 residues. CDR3 region: CASSQDGRAGNTIYF. Full variable domain (outside the CDR3, taken from reference TRBV14 and TRBJ1-3): EAGVTQFPSHSVIEKGQTVTLRCDPISGHDNLYWYRRVMGKEIKFLLHFVKESKQDESGMPNNRFLAERTGGTYSTLKVQPAELEDSGVYFCASSQDGRAGNTIYFGEGSWLTVV.

The V call is TRBV5-1, the J call TRBJ2-7; TCRdb selects TRBD1, and the lack of DNA leaves this call unchecked. The CDR3 has 13 residues. CDR1 is SGHRS, CDR2 YFSETQ, per germline. This CDR3 reads CASSLQVRYEQYF. The full variable domain, completed using reference TRBV5-1 and TRBJ2-7, is KAGVTQTPRYLIKTRGQQVTLSCSPISGHRSVSWYQQTPGQGLQFLFEYFSETQRNKGNFPGRFSGRQFSNSRSEMNVSTLELGDSALYLCASSLQVRYEQYFGPGTRLTVT.

V usage is TRBV4-3 and J usage is TRBJ1-2. CDR3 length: 14 amino acids. Germline loops: CDR1 LGHNA, CDR2 YSLEER. The CDR3 protein is CASSQERKDYGYTF.

J is TRBJ2-7 and V is TRBV2. The CDR3 covers 11 residues. The germline V gene encodes CDR1 SNHLY and CDR2 FYNNEI. The CDR3 spells CASSEAVEQYF.

The gene calls are TRBV12-3 or TRBV12-4 and TRBJ1-5. This CDR3 has 11 amino acids. CDR3 sequence reads: CASSLGQRQHF.